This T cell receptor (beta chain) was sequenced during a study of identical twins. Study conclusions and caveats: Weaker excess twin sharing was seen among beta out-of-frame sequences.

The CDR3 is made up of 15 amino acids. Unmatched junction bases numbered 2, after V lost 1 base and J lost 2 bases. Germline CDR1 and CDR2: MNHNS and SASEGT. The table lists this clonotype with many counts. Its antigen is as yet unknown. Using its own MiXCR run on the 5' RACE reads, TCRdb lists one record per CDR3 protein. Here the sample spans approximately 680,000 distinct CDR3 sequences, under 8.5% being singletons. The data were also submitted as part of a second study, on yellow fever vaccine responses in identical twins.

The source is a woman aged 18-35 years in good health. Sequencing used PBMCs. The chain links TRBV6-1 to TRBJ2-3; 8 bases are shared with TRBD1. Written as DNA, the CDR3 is TGTGCCAGCAGTGAAGGGACAGGGCACACAGATACGCAGTATTTT. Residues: CASSEGTGHTDTQYF.